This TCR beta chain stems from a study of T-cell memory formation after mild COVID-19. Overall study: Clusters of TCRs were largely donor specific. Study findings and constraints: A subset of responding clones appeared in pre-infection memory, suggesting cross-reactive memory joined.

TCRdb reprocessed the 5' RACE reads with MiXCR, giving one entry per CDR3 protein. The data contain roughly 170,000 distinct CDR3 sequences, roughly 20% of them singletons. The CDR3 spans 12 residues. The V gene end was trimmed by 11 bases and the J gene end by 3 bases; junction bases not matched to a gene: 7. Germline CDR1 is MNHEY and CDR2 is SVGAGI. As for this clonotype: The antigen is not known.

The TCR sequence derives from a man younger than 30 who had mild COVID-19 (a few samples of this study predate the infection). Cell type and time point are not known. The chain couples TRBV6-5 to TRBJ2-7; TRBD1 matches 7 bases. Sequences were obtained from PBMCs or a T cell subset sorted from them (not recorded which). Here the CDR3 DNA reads TGTGCCTGCCGGGACAGAGTCTACGAGCAGTACTTC. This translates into CACRDRVYEQYF.